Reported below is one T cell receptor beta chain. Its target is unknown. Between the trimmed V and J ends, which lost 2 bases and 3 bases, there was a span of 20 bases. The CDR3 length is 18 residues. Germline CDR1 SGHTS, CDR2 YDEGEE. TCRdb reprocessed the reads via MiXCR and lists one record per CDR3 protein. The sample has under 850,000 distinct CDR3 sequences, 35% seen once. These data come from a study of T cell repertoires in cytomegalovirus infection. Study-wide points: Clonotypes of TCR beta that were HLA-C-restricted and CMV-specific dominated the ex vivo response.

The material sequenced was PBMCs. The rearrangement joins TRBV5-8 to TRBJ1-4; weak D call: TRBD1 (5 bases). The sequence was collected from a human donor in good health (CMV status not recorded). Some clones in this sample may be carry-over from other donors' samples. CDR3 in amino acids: CASSFFQNPRVSNEKLFF. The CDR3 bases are TGTGCCAGCAGCTTCTTCCAAAACCCCAGGGTGTCTAATGAAAAACTGTTTTTT. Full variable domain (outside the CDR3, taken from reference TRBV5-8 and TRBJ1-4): EAGVTQSPTHLIKTRGQQATLRCSPISGHTSVYWYQQALGLGLQFLLWYDEGEERNRGNFPPRFSGRQFPNYSSELNVNALELEDSALYLCASSFFQNPRVSNEKLFFGSGTQLSVL.